Shown below are 8 T cell receptor beta chains from a single sample sequenced in a study of CD8 T cells in ankylosing spondylitis (dated by TCRdb to about 2017). The library was generated by 5' RACE. Instrument on record: Illumina HiSeq 2500. Starting from the raw public reads, TCRdb applied fastp trimming at Q25, assembled clones with MiXCR and retained in-frame beta chains. Identical CDR3 protein sequences are pooled into one entry, listed with their most common genes and DNA. The sample table holds a few hundred thousand distinct CDR3 sequences, of which roughly 12% were seen once. The top ten clonotypes cover more than 7% of the sample. Sequencing was carried out using blood, either unsorted or a sorted T cell fraction (not recorded which). These TCRs come from a female donor with ankylosing spondylitis or in good health (not recorded which).

This clonotype was seen once. A much more abundant neighbour one base away suggests this may be a read error. The V gene is TRBV20-1, the J gene TRBJ1-1; possible D gene TRBD1, 6 bases. The CDR3 extends over 15 amino acids. Germline CDR1 DFQATT, CDR2 SNEGSKA (reference sequence). The CDR3 DNA reads as TGCAGTGCTAGAGGGGTTTGGGGTCGGGACACTGAAGCTTACTTT. This translates into CSARGVWGRDTEAYF.

This rearrangement joins TRBV15 to TRBJ2-4; D might be TRBD2 (5 bases). V lost 3 bases and J lost 1, with 10 bases in between. The CDR3 has 15 amino acids. Germline V CDR1 and CDR2: LNHNV, YYDKDF (reference sequence). Here the CDR3 reads CATSSSGGAKNIQYF. The CDR3 nucleotides read TGTGCCACCAGCAGTTCCGGCGGGGCCAAAAACATTCAGTACTTC.

This clonotype has ten or more counts. The chain links TRBV20-1 to TRBJ1-4; the match to TRBD1 covers 7 bases. With V trimmed by 3 bases and J by 4 bases, 11 bases remained unmatched. Germline CDR1 is DFQATT and CDR2 is SNEGSKA (reference sequence). The CDR3 is 16 residues long. CDR3: CSARRYLRDSNEKLFF. CDR3 bases: TGCAGTGCTAGGCGCTACCTCCGGGACAGTAATGAAAAACTGTTTTTT.

Details on this clonotype: The junction shows a germline mismatch at one end, possibly a read error. The gene calls are TRBV5-1 and TRBJ1-1; D is unresolved. This CDR3 comprises 13 residues. CDR1 SGHRS and CDR2 YFSETQ come from the germline V gene. CDR3 in amino acids: CATERTGNTETFF. The CDR3 DNA follows: TGCGCCACCGAGAGAACGGGGAACACTGAAACTTTCTTT.

V usage is TRBV30 and J usage is TRBJ2-2, with 7 bases identical to TRBD1. The germline CDR1 and CDR2 sequences are GTSNPN and SVGIG (reference sequence). The length of the CDR3 is 13 residues. V lost 2 bases to trimming and J lost 6 bases; unmatched junction nucleotides: 3. CDR3 sequence reads: CAWSTGEAGELFF. Here the CDR3 DNA reads TGTGCCTGGAGTACAGGGGAAGCCGGGGAGCTGTTTTTT.

This chain uses TRBV20-1 with TRBJ2-3, with 7 nucleotides matching TRBD2. Per the germline V gene, CDR1 is DFQATT and CDR2 is SNEGSKA (reference sequence). Germline trimming cut 5 bases from V and 4 bases from J; bases unmatched to any gene: 12. This CDR3 has 15 residues. This chain's CDR3 is CSAWTSGMGADTQYF. The CDR3 bases are TGCAGTGCTTGGACGAGCGGGATGGGGGCAGATACGCAGTATTTT.

This clonotype was detected many times. The chain is built from TRBV5-1 and TRBJ2-3; 8 bases map to TRBD2. CDR3 length: 15 residues. J gave up 3 bases and V 2 bases, and 5 bases lay outside the gene matches. Germline V gives CDR1 SGHRS, CDR2 YFSETQ. The DNA of the CDR3 is TGCGCCAGCAGCTTTATTAGCGGGGAGACAGATACGCAGTATTTT. Translation gives CASSFISGETDTQYF.

The table lists this clonotype with many counts. This chain connects TRBV7-9 to TRBJ2-7; D is unresolved. The CDR3 extends over 14 amino acids. V shed 6 bases and J shed 3 bases, with 15 bases lying between them. CDR1 is SEHNR and CDR2 is FQNEAQ in the germline V gene (reference sequence). The CDR3 DNA is TGTGCCAGCAGTCTGGTCATTATGGGCTACGAGCAGTACTTC. Protein product: CASSLVIMGYEQYF.